This TCR beta chain was documented in a study of blood T cell repertoires in COVID-19 (dated by TCRdb to about 2020). About the full investigation: Samples covering the acute and convalescent phases of COVID-19 were provided by collaborators in the United States, Italy and Spain. The prospective study material was composed of cDNA or gDNA derived from T cells, B-cell-depleted T cells, or PBMCs. Deeply sampled blood TCRbeta repertoires from subjects exposed to, actively infected with, or recovered from COVID-19 were included in the dataset. The repertoires were made available in a free public database intended to serve as a resource for research on the immune response to SARS-CoV-2. The samples were drawn from the first 160 participants of the ongoing ImmuneRACE study and from some 1,300 subjects provided by 6 global collaborators. Sample metadata almost always included a de-identified subject ID, COVID-19 status, age in years and sex. Where available, HLA class I and class II types were obtained from metadata supplied by the sample provider rather than from assay-based typing. The investigation overall reported the following: The amount of clinical and demographic metadata varied by source and participant and was provided uncurated.

TCRbeta CDR3 regions were amplified from genomic DNA by means of the immunoSEQ Assay, a bias-controlled multiplex PCR. Turning to the authors' computational methods: Nucleated cell counts per sample were estimated from amplification of reference gene primers within the assay. To quantify the absolute abundance of each unique TCRbeta CDR3 rearrangement, sequence reads were collapsed and filtered. For each sample, productive Simpson clonality was calculated by taking the square root of Simpson's diversity index across productive rearrangements. Entries here come from immuneACCESS through TCRdb and include only in-frame sequences with V and J called. Some clones fail to appear in such tables; in the studies checked, an unresolved V gene covers under half of the shortfall, and the cause of the remainder is unknown. The V and J calls and clone size were taken over from that table, and D and trimming were inferred from the DNA. The sample profile shows roughly 41,000 clones; 88% of them were found once. Roughly 5% of the sample is taken by the ten largest.

The CDR3 contains 15 residues, cysteine and phenylalanine counted. The entry retains the CDR3 DNA only, 45 bases that are in frame from base 1. Collaborating institutions collected whole blood in K2EDTA tubes following their own protocols. For TCRbeta analysis, collaborator samples were shipped as frozen whole blood, as isolated PBMCs, or as DNA extracted from either sample type. For this clone: It has no known antigen specificity. No base-level quality is on record; no much larger clone is a single base apart.

The sequence was obtained from a human donor in a cohort sampled during active COVID-19. The chain uses TRBV21-1 and TRBJ1-1. TRBV21-1 is marked as a pseudogene. The sample comprised peripheral blood. The bases are TGTGCCAGCAGCAAAGTAGGGGGGGAGAACACTGAAGCTTTCTTT. This encodes CASSKVGGENTEAFF.